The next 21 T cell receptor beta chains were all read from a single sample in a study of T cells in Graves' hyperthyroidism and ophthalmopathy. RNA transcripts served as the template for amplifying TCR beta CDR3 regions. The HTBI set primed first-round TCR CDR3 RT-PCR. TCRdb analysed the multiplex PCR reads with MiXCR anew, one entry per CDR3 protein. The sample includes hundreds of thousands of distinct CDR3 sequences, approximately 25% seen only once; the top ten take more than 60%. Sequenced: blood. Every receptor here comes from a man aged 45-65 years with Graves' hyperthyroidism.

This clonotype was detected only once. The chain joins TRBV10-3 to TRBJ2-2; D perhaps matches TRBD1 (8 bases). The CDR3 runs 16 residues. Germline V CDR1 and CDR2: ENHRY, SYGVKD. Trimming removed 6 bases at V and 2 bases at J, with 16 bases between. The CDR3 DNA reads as TGTGCCATCAGGAGGGGGGGACAGGCCAACACCGGGGAGCTGTTTTTT. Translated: CAIRRGGQANTGELFF.

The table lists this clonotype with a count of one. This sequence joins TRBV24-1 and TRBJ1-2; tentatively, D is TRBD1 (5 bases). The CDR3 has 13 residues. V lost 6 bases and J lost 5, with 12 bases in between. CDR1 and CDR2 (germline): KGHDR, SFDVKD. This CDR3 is CATSPGRPYGYTF. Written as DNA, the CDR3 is TGTGCCACCAGTCCAGGGCGGCCTTATGGCTACACCTTC.

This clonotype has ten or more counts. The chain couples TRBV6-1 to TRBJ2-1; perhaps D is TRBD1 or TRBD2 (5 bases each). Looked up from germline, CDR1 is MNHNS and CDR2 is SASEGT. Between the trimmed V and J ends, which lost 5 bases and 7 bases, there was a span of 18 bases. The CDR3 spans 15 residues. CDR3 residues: CASSPWMEGENEQFF. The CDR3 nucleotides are TGTGCCAGCAGTCCCTGGATGGAAGGGGAGAATGAGCAGTTCTTC.

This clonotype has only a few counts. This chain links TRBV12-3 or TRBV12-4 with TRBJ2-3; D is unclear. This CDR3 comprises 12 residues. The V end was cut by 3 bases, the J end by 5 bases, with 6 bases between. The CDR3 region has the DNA TGTGCCAGCAGTTTGAACCGAGATACGCAGTATTTT. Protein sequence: CASSLNRDTQYF.

In DNA form, the CDR3 reads TGTGCCAGCAGCCCCTCACGACTTCTCACTCTCGAGCAGTACTTC. It specifies CASSPSRLLTLEQYF. The rearrangement uses TRBV6-2 or TRBV6-3 and TRBJ2-7; the D is unclear. The V and J ends lost 6 bases and 6 bases respectively, with 21 bases between them. CDR3 length: 15 amino acids. The germline CDR1 and CDR2 sequences are MNHEY and SVGEGT.

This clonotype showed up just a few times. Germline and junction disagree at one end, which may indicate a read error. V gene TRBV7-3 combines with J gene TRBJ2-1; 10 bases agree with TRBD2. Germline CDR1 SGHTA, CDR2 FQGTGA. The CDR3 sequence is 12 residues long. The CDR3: CASRTSGNEQFF. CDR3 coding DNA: TGCGCCAGCAGGACTAGCGGCAATGAGCAGTTCTTC.

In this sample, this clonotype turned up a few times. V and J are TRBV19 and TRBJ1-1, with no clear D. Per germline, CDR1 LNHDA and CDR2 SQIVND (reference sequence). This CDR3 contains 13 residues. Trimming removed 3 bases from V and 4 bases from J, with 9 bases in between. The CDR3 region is CASSMVTSTEAFF. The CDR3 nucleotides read TGTGCCAGTAGTATGGTCACCAGCACTGAAGCTTTCTTT.

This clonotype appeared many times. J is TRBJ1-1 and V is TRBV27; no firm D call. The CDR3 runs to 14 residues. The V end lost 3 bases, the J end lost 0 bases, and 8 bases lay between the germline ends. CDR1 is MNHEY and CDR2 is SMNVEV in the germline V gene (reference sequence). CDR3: CASSFGRMNTEAFF. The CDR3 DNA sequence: TGTGCCAGCAGTTTTGGTAGAATGAACACTGAAGCTTTCTTT.

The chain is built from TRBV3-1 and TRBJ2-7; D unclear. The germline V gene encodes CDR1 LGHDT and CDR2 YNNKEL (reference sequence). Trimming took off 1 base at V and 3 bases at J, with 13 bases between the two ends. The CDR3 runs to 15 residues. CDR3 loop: CASSQVKGLSYEQYF. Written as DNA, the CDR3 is TGTGCCAGCAGCCAAGTAAAAGGGCTTAGCTACGAGCAGTACTTC.

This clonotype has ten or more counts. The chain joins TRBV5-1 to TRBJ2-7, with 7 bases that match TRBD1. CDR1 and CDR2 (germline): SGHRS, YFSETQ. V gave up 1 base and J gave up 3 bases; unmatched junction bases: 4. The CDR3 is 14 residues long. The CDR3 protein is CASSLNRDSYEQYF. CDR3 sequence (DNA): TGCGCCAGCAGCTTGAACCGGGACAGCTACGAGCAGTACTTC.

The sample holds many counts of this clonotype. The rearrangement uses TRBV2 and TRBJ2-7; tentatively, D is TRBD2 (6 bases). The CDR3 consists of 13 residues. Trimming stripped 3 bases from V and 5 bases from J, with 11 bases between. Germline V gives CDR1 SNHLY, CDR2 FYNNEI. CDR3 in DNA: TGTGCCAGCAGTGACTTTGGAGGGAACGAGCAGTACTTC. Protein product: CASSDFGGNEQYF.

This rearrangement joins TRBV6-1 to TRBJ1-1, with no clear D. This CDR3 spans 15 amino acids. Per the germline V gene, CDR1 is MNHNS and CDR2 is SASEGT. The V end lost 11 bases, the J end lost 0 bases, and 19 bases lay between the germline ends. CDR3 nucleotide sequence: TGTGCCGCTCGGGGTCCGACATCCATGAACACTGAAGCTTTCTTT. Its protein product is CAARGPTSMNTEAFF.

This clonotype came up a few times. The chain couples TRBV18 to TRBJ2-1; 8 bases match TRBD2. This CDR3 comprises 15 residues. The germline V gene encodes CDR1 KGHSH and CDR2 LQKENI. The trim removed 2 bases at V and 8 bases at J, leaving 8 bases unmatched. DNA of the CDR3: TGTGCCAGCTCACCAGGAGCGGGAGTTGAGGATGAGCAGTTCTTC. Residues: CASSPGAGVEDEQFF.

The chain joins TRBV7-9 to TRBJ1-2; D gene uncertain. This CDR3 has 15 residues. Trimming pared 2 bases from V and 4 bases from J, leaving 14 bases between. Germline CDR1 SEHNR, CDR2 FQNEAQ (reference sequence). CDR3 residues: CASSLPNVVGYGYTF. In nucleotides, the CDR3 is TGTGCCAGCAGCTTACCGAACGTCGTCGGCTATGGCTACACCTTC.

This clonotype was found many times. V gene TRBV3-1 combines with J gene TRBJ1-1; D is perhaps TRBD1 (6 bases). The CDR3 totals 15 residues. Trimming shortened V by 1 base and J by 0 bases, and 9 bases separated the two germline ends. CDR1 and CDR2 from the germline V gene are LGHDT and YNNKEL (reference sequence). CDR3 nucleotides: TGTGCCAGCAGCCAAGGGACAGCCATGAACACTGAAGCTTTCTTT. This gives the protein CASSQGTAMNTEAFF. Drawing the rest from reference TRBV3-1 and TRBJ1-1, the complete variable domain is DTAVSQTPKYLVTQMGNDKSIKCEQNLGHDTMYWYKQDSKKFLKIMFSYNNKELIINETVPNRFSPKSPDKAHLNLHINSLELGDSAVYFCASSQGTAMNTEAFFGQGTRLTVV.

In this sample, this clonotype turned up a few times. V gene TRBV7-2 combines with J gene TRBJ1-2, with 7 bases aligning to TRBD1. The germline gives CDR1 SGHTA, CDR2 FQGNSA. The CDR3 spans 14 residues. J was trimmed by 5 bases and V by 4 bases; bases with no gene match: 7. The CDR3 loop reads CASSSGGVAYGYTF. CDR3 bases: TGTGCCAGCAGCTCAGGGGGGGTGGCTTATGGCTACACCTTC. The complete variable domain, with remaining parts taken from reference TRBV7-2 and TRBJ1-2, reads GAGVSQSPSNKVTEKGKDVELRCDPISGHTALYWYRQSLGQGLEFLIYFQGNSAPDKSGLPSDRFSAERTGGSVSTLTIQRTQQEDSAVYLCASSSGGVAYGYTFGSGTRLTVV.

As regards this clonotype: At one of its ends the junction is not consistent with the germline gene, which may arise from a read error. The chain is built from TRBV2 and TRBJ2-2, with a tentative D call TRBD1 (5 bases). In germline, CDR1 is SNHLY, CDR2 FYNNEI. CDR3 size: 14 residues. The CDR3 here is CASREGANTGELFF. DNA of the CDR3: TGTGCCAGCAGAGAAGGGGCGAACACCGGGGAGCTGTTTTTT.

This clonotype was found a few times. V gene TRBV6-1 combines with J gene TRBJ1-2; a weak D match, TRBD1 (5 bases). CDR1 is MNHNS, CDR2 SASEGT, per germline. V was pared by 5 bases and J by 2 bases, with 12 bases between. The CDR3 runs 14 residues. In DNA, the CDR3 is TGTGCCAGCAGTTATGAAGGGACCAACTATGGCTACACCTTC. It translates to CASSYEGTNYGYTF.

CDR3: CASSPTRALRGNQPQHF. The CDR3 DNA reads TGTGCCAGCAGCCCTACGCGGGCCCTGAGAGGCAATCAGCCCCAGCATTTT. The genes are TRBV3-1 and TRBJ1-5; D is undetermined. Trimming took off 4 bases at V and 2 bases at J, with 18 bases between the two ends. Per the germline V gene, CDR1 is LGHDT and CDR2 is YNNKEL (reference sequence). This CDR3 has 17 amino acids.

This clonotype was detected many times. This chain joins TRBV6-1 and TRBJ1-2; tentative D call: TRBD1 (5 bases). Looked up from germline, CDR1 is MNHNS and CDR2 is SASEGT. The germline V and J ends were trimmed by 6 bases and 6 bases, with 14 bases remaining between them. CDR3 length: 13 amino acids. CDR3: CASREGMVNGYTF. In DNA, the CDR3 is TGTGCCAGCAGGGAGGGGATGGTAAATGGCTACACCTTC.

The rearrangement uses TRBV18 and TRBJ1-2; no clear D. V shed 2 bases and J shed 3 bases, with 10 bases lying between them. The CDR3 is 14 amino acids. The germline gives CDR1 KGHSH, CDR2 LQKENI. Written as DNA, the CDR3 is TGTGCCAGCTCACCAAGAATCCCGGACTATGGCTACACCTTC. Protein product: CASSPRIPDYGYTF.